Listed below are T cell receptor beta chains from one sample, sequenced in a study of response to subunit inactivated influenza vaccine. TCRdb analysed the RT-PCR reads with MiXCR anew, one entry per CDR3 protein. This sample carries about 800,000 distinct CDR3 sequences, about 20% of them seen once, and the ten largest clones take roughly 10%. Specimen: PBMCs from blood, collected around 5 days after vaccination. All receptors come from a man aged 50 to 59 who received an inactivated influenza vaccine. Both conserved end residues are part of each CDR3. D genes are given only for firm matches. Some rows mark clone size as missing; the rest say once, few, many or name a class of expanded clone.

J,length,D,size,V,DNA,CDR3
TRBJ2-3,14,NA,NA,TRBV12-3/TRBV12-4,TGTGCCAGCACCTTGTGGGTGTACACAGATACGCAGTATTTT,CASTLWVYTDTQYF
TRBJ1-2,13,NA,NA,TRBV12-3/TRBV12-4,TGTGCCAGCGGACTTGGGCTTTTTTATGGCTACACCTTC,CASGLGLFYGYTF
TRBJ2-5,14,TRBD1,NA,TRBV5-1,TGCGCCAGCAGCGCGACAGGGTTCGAAGAGACCCAGTACTTC,CASSATGFEETQYF
TRBJ1-6,15,TRBD1,NA,TRBV30,TGTGCCTGGAGTTCAGACAGGGTTGGCAATTCACCCCTCCACTTT,CAWSSDRVGNSPLHF
TRBJ2-1,14,NA,NA,TRBV20-1,TGCAGTGCTACTCGGGAGTTTCAGGACAATGAGCAGTTCTTC,CSATREFQDNEQFF
TRBJ2-5,13,NA,few,TRBV15,TGTGCCACCAGCAGACCTCCTTGGGAGACCCAGTACTTC,CATSRPPWETQYF
TRBJ2-2,16,NA,few,TRBV11-2,TGTGCCAGCAGCTTAGATCCGGGGGTGGACACCGGGGAGCTGTTTTTT,CASSLDPGVDTGELFF
TRBJ2-7,17,TRBD2,NA,TRBV6-1,TGTGCCAGCACCAACTCCGCGAATAGCGGGAACCACTACGAGCAGTACTTC,CASTNSANSGNHYEQYF
TRBJ1-2,11,NA,few,TRBV7-9,TGTGCCATCCTCGGGTCCGATGGCTACACCTTC,CAILGSDGYTF
TRBJ2-2,14,NA,NA,TRBV12-3/TRBV12-4,TGTGCCAGCAGTTATAGCGGACCCACCGGGGAGCTGTTTTTT,CASSYSGPTGELFF
TRBJ2-2,12,NA,few,TRBV6-5,TGTGCCAGCAGCCATCACACCGGGGAGCTGTTTTTT,CASSHHTGELFF
TRBJ1-1,14,NA,many,TRBV28,TGTGCCAGCAGTCCCGCAAGGTCGAACACTGAAGCTTTCTTT,CASSPARSNTEAFF
TRBJ2-5,12,TRBD2,NA,TRBV20-1,TGCAGTGCTAGACTAGCGGGGGGGACCCAGTACTTC,CSARLAGGTQYF
TRBJ2-7,15,NA,NA,TRBV28,TGTGCCAGCAGTTTATTTCCGGGTTTAACTTACGAGCAGTACTTC,CASSLFPGLTYEQYF
TRBJ2-1,17,NA,NA,TRBV6-2/TRBV6-3,TGTGCCAGCAACGGGGTCGCGACCCAGGCGGTGTACAATGAGCAGTTCTTC,CASNGVATQAVYNEQFF
TRBJ2-2,13,TRBD1,NA,TRBV5-1,TGCGCCAGCAGCGTTGGACAGGGCGGGGAGCTGTTTTTT,CASSVGQGGELFF
TRBJ2-5,15,TRBD2,NA,TRBV27,TGTGCCAGCAGTCCCTCGACTAGCGGGCAAGAGACCCAGTACTTC,CASSPSTSGQETQYF
TRBJ2-5,13,NA,many,TRBV20-1,TGCAGTGCTAGGTTCAGGGTCCAAGAGACCCAGTACTTC,CSARFRVQETQYF
TRBJ2-7,15,TRBD1,NA,TRBV6-5,TGTGCCAGCAGTTACCGACAGGGTGCCTTCTACGAGCAGTACTTC,CASSYRQGAFYEQYF
TRBJ2-5,13,NA,NA,TRBV20-1,TGCAGTGCTAGATCCACAGGGAGGGGGACCCAGTACTTC,CSARSTGRGTQYF
TRBJ1-1,14,NA,few,TRBV7-6,TGTGCCAGCAGTTTTACTGGGTCAAACACTGAAGCTTTCTTT,CASSFTGSNTEAFF
TRBJ2-7,15,TRBD1,few,TRBV4-2,TGTGCCAGCAGCCCTCCGGGACAGGGGATCTACGAGCAGTACTTC,CASSPPGQGIYEQYF